Presented here are 21 T cell receptor beta chains from one specimen sequenced in a study of blood T cells in healthy people across ages. With a J-beta primer mix and a sample-barcoded 5' primer, a second PCR ran roughly 7 to 11 cycles. Using its own MiXCR run on the 5' RACE reads, TCRdb lists one record per CDR3 protein. The repertoire consists of around 1,900,000 distinct CDR3 sequences, with around 40% occurring once and the leading ten covering more than 20%. Sequencing was performed on blood. The source is a human donor in good health.

The V and J genes are TRBV4-1 and TRBJ2-7; 7 bases are shared with TRBD1. Looked up from germline, CDR1 is MGHRA and CDR2 is YSYEKL. CDR3 length: 14 amino acids. V lost 5 bases, J lost 3 bases, and 7 bases stayed unmatched. The CDR3 region is CASSYRGVGYEQYF. The CDR3, as DNA: TGCGCCAGCAGCTACAGGGGAGTCGGCTACGAGCAGTACTTC.

This clonotype was seen only once. The chain is built from TRBV20-1 and TRBJ2-7; D remains ambiguous. The tail of the sequence fits TRBJ2-5 better, so the J call may be wrong. The CDR3 has 13 amino acids. CDR1 is DFQATT, CDR2 SNEGSKA, per germline (reference sequence). The CDR3 spells CSARASDRETQYF. The CDR3 bases are TGCAGTGCTAGAGCTTCGGACCGAGAGACCCAGTACTTC.

This clonotype was recorded a few times. The chain uses TRBV5-1 and TRBJ2-3; no clear D. The germline V and J ends were trimmed by 0 bases and 3 bases, with 14 bases remaining between them. Per the germline V gene, CDR1 is SGHRS and CDR2 is YFSETQ. The CDR3 contains 16 residues. CDR3 in amino acids: CASSLAGDGYTDTQYF. The CDR3 bases are TGCGCCAGCAGCTTGGCCGGCGACGGATATACAGATACGCAGTATTTT.

The chain joins TRBV7-2 to TRBJ2-7; perhaps TRBD2 as D (5 bases). The CDR3 extends over 15 amino acids. The germline V gene encodes CDR1 SGHTA and CDR2 FQGNSA. The V and J ends lost 3 bases and 0 bases respectively, with 12 bases between them. The chain's CDR3 is CASSFYKAGSYEQYF. The CDR3 DNA sequence: TGTGCCAGCAGCTTTTATAAGGCGGGCTCCTACGAGCAGTACTTC.

This clonotype was picked up a small number of times. The J gene is TRBJ1-6, the V gene TRBV7-3, with 8 bases matching TRBD1. V lost 5 bases to trimming and J lost 7 bases; unmatched junction nucleotides: 7. This CDR3 has 15 residues. CDR1 is SGHTA and CDR2 is FQGTGA in the germline V gene. CDR3 DNA sequence: TGTGCCAGCAGCCCGAGCGGGACAGGAAATTCACCCCTCCACTTT. This sequence encodes CASSPSGTGNSPLHF.

The chain carries TRBV20-1 and TRBJ2-1; 15 bases match TRBD2. Trimming at V came to 5 bases and at J to 8 bases, leaving 4 bases not matched to a gene. The CDR3 covers 14 residues. Germline values: CDR1 DFQATT, CDR2 SNEGSKA (reference sequence). CDR3 nucleotide sequence: TGCAGTGCTCCAGGACTAGCGGGGGGGGATGAGCAGTTCTTC. It translates to CSAPGLAGGDEQFF.

This clonotype was observed a few times. The CDR3 DNA reads as TGTGCCAGCAGCTTATGGGGTGGAAACACCATATATTTT. Amino acids: CASSLWGGNTIYF. The chain joins TRBV7-2 to TRBJ1-3, with unresolved D. The length of the CDR3 is 13 residues. From germline, CDR1 is SGHTA and CDR2 FQGNSA. V lost 2 bases and J 3 bases, leaving 5 bases between the germline ends.

The genes are TRBV6-1 and TRBJ2-5; 7 nucleotides agree with TRBD2. After removal of 4 bases from V and 5 bases from J, the junction contained 7 bases not matched to a gene. This CDR3 region has 14 residues. Germline CDR1 is MNHNS and CDR2 is SASEGT. CDR3 nucleotide sequence: TGTGCCAGCAGTGCAGGGCTAGCGGTCGAGACCCAGTACTTC. Its translation is CASSAGLAVETQYF.

This clonotype was found a few times. The CDR3 coding sequence is TGTGCCAGCAGCGACCGGGACGCTCTTCACGCTTTCTTT. This sequence encodes CASSDRDALHAFF. The rearrangement links TRBV7-9 to TRBJ1-1, with TRBD1 as a possible D gene (5 bases). CDR1 and CDR2 (germline): SEHNR, FQNEAQ (reference sequence). The V and J ends lost 5 bases and 11 bases respectively, with 18 bases between them. This CDR3 has 13 amino acids.

This clonotype was detected only a few times. The chain links TRBV29-1 to TRBJ1-1, with unresolved D. This CDR3 is built from 14 residues. Germline V gives CDR1 SQVTM, CDR2 ANQGSEA. V dropped 3 bases and J dropped 0 bases, with 11 bases sitting between them. The CDR3 loop reads CSVDPAGMNTEAFF. Written as DNA, the CDR3 is TGCAGCGTTGATCCCGCAGGTATGAACACTGAAGCTTTCTTT. Drawing the rest from reference TRBV29-1 and TRBJ1-1, the complete variable domain is SAVISQKPSRDICQRGTSLTIQCQVDSQVTMMFWYRQQPGQSLTLIATANQGSEATYESGFVIDKFPISRPNLTFSTLTVSNMSPEDSSIYLCSVDPAGMNTEAFFGQGTRLTVV.

This sequence joins TRBV4-2 and TRBJ2-7, with D possibly being TRBD1 or TRBD2 (6 bases each). Trimming stripped 4 bases from V and 5 bases from J, with 15 bases between. The CDR3 covers 14 residues. The germline gives CDR1 LGHNA, CDR2 YNFKEQ. The CDR3 sequence: CASSPMTGGDEQYF. CDR3 bases: TGTGCCAGCAGCCCTATGACAGGAGGGGACGAGCAGTACTTC.

The J gene is TRBJ2-3, the V gene TRBV29-1; D not resolved. Trimming pared 3 bases from V and 3 bases from J, leaving 4 bases between. The CDR3 runs 11 residues. The germline gives CDR1 SQVTM, CDR2 ANQGSEA. The CDR3 spells CSVDVTDTQYF. Written as DNA, the CDR3 is TGCAGCGTTGATGTTACAGATACGCAGTATTTT.

The V call is TRBV4-1, the J call TRBJ2-7; TRBD1 aligns across 9 bases. The V gene end was trimmed by 3 bases and the J gene end by 9 bases; junction bases not matched to a gene: 9. Germline V gene data show CDR1 as MGHRA and CDR2 as YSYEKL. The CDR3 extends over 14 amino acids. CDR3 DNA: TGCGCCAGCAGCCAGACAGCCGGGACAGGGTGGCAGTACTTC. The encoded protein is CASSQTAGTGWQYF.

The count of this clonotype is one. The rearrangement joins TRBV20-1 to TRBJ2-7; possible D gene TRBD1, 5 bases. The J call may be in error: the DNA end matches TRBJ2-5 better. Looked up from germline, CDR1 is DFQATT and CDR2 is SNEGSKA (reference sequence). CDR3 size: 15 residues. The CDR3, as DNA: TGCAGTGCTAGAGTCGGCGACAGTTCCCAAGAGACCCAGTACTTC. This translates into CSARVGDSSQETQYF.

This clonotype was observed a few times. The genes are TRBV27 and TRBJ1-2, with D perhaps matching TRBD1 (6 bases). The germline V and J ends were trimmed by 4 bases and 2 bases, with 8 bases remaining between them. The CDR3 sequence is 13 residues long. The V gene's germline CDR1 is MNHEY and CDR2 SMNVEV (reference sequence). The CDR3, as DNA: TGTGCCAGCAGTTGGGGGCCCAACTATGGCTACACCTTC. It specifies CASSWGPNYGYTF.

With regard to this clonotype: A much larger clone is a single base away; this may be a read error. The chain has TRBV6-4 and TRBJ2-3; D not certain. With the DNA end fitting TRBJ1-5 better, the J assignment may be wrong. Germline V lookup: CDR1 MRHNA, CDR2 SNTAGT. The CDR3 length is 13 residues. CDR3 nucleotides: TGTGCCAGCAGTGACACCCCCGAATCCAGCCAGCATTTT. Its translation is CASSDTPESSQHF.

In its sample, this clonotype was seen a few times. This sequence joins TRBV12-3 or TRBV12-4 and TRBJ1-2; D ambiguous. This CDR3 contains 15 residues. V lost 3 bases and J lost 4, with 15 bases in between. Written as DNA, the CDR3 is TGTGCCAGCAGTTTTTCAACATACCACCCCTATGGCTACACCTTC. The encoded protein is CASSFSTYHPYGYTF.

A few counts support this clonotype. The chain combines TRBV12-3 or TRBV12-4 with TRBJ1-5; D unresolved. V lost 8 bases to trimming and J lost 2 bases, with 19 bases between them. CDR3 length: 16 amino acids. CDR3 in amino acids: CASGFITGRGNQPQHF. The DNA for the CDR3 is TGTGCCAGCGGGTTTATCACGGGAAGGGGCAATCAGCCCCAGCATTTT.

This clonotype has a count of ten or more. The chain combines TRBV7-2 with TRBJ1-5; D ambiguous. CDR3 size: 14 residues. Looked up from germline, CDR1 is SGHTA and CDR2 is FQGNSA. Trimming removed 1 base from V and 4 bases from J, with 8 bases in between. CDR3 residues: CASSLEQGNQPQHF. The CDR3 DNA follows: TGTGCCAGCAGCTTAGAGCAAGGTAATCAGCCCCAGCATTTT.

This chain links TRBV20-1 with TRBJ2-5; 9 nucleotides agree with TRBD2. Germline V CDR1 and CDR2: DFQATT, SNEGSKA (reference sequence). The CDR3 spans 14 residues. V lost 5 bases to trimming and J lost 11 bases; unmatched junction nucleotides: 15. The CDR3 DNA follows: TGCAGTGCTCTCCTAGCGGGGCACCTCGGGGAGCAGTACTTC. It is translated as CSALLAGHLGEQYF.

Comment on this clonotype: An end of the junction differs from the germline gene, which may be a read error. The genes are TRBV20-1 and TRBJ2-5; either TRBD1 or TRBD2 may fit D (5 bases each). The CDR3 sequence is 14 residues long. Germline lookup yields CDR1 DFQATT and CDR2 SNEGSKA (reference sequence). The CDR3 bases are TGCAGTACTAGAGTGGCAGGGTTACGAGAGACCCAGTACTTC. As protein: CSTRVAGLRETQYF.